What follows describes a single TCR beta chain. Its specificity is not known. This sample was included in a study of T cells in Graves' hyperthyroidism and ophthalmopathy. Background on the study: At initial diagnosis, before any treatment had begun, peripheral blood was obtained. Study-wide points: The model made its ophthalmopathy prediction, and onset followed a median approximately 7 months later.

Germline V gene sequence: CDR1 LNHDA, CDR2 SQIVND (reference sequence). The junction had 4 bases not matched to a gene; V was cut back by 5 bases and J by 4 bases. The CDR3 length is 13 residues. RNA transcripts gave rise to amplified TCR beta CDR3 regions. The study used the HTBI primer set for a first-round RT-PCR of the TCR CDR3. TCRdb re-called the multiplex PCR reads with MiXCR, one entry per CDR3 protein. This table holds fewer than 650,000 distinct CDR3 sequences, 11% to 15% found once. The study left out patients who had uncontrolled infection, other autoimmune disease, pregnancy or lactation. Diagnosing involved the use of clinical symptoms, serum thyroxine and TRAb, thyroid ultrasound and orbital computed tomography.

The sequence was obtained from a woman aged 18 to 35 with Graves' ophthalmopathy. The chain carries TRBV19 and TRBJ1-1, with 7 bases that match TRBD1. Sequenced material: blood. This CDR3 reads CASSPGTVTEAFF. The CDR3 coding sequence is TGTGCCAGTAGTCCAGGGACAGTCACTGAAGCTTTCTTT.